The next 5 T cell receptor beta chains were all read from a single sample in a study of cytotoxic CD8 clonotypes in ibrutinib-treated CLL. The protocol was immunoSEQ multiplex PCR, while the TCRdb copy is restricted to in-frame clones and leaves out a portion. The repertoire holds 130,000 or so clones, with 80% to 85% as singletons. The sample here was PBMCs, taken after 24 months of ibrutinib treatment. These TCRs come from a human donor with chronic lymphocytic leukemia.

V is TRBV2 and J is TRBJ2-7; 10 bases agree with TRBD2. The length of the CDR3 is 17 residues. The V gene end was trimmed by 4 bases and the J gene end by 1 base; junction bases not matched to a gene: 10. Per the germline V gene, CDR1 is SNHLY and CDR2 is FYNNEI. CDR3 DNA sequence: TGTGCCAGCAGTGCTCGCCCTCCTAGCGGGGGATCCTACGAGCAGTACTTC. Residues: CASSARPPSGGSYEQYF.

The chain uses TRBV7-2 and TRBJ1-2; 10 bases are shared with TRBD1. The CDR3 has 15 amino acids. Germline CDR1 reads SGHTA; CDR2 reads FQGNSA. The V and J ends lost 5 bases and 3 bases, in that order; junction bases with no gene match: 6. The DNA for the CDR3 is TGTGCCAGCAGCAGACGACAGGGGGCTGACTATGGCTACACCTTC. Amino acids: CASSRRQGADYGYTF.

The rearrangement links TRBV27 to TRBJ2-2, with D possibly being TRBD1 (6 bases). The V end lost 5 bases, the J end lost 0 bases, and 16 bases lay between the germline ends. Germline CDR1 MNHEY, CDR2 SMNVEV (reference sequence). The CDR3 runs 17 residues. The chain's CDR3 is CASSIYTGTSNTGELFF. CDR3 in DNA: TGTGCCAGCAGTATTTACACCGGGACATCGAACACCGGGGAGCTGTTTTTT.

The rearrangement links TRBV5-6 to TRBJ2-5; no reliable D call. CDR3 length: 14 amino acids. Trimming cost V 6 bases and J 2 bases, with 14 bases left between them. Germline V gene lookup returns CDR1 SGHDT and CDR2 YYEEEE. The CDR3 loop is CASTQRQTQETQYF. CDR3 nucleotide sequence: TGTGCCAGCACCCAACGGCAGACACAAGAGACCCAGTACTTC.

The chain has TRBV5-1 and TRBJ1-2, with D maybe TRBD1 (6 bases). V shed 2 bases and J shed 2 bases, with 22 bases lying between them. The germline CDR1 and CDR2 sequences are SGHRS and YFSETQ. The CDR3 is 18 residues long. The CDR3 region has the DNA TGCGCCAGCAGCTTAACGAGGGCGGGGGCCCCCCCCAACTATGGCTACACCTTC. It translates to CASSLTRAGAPPNYGYTF.